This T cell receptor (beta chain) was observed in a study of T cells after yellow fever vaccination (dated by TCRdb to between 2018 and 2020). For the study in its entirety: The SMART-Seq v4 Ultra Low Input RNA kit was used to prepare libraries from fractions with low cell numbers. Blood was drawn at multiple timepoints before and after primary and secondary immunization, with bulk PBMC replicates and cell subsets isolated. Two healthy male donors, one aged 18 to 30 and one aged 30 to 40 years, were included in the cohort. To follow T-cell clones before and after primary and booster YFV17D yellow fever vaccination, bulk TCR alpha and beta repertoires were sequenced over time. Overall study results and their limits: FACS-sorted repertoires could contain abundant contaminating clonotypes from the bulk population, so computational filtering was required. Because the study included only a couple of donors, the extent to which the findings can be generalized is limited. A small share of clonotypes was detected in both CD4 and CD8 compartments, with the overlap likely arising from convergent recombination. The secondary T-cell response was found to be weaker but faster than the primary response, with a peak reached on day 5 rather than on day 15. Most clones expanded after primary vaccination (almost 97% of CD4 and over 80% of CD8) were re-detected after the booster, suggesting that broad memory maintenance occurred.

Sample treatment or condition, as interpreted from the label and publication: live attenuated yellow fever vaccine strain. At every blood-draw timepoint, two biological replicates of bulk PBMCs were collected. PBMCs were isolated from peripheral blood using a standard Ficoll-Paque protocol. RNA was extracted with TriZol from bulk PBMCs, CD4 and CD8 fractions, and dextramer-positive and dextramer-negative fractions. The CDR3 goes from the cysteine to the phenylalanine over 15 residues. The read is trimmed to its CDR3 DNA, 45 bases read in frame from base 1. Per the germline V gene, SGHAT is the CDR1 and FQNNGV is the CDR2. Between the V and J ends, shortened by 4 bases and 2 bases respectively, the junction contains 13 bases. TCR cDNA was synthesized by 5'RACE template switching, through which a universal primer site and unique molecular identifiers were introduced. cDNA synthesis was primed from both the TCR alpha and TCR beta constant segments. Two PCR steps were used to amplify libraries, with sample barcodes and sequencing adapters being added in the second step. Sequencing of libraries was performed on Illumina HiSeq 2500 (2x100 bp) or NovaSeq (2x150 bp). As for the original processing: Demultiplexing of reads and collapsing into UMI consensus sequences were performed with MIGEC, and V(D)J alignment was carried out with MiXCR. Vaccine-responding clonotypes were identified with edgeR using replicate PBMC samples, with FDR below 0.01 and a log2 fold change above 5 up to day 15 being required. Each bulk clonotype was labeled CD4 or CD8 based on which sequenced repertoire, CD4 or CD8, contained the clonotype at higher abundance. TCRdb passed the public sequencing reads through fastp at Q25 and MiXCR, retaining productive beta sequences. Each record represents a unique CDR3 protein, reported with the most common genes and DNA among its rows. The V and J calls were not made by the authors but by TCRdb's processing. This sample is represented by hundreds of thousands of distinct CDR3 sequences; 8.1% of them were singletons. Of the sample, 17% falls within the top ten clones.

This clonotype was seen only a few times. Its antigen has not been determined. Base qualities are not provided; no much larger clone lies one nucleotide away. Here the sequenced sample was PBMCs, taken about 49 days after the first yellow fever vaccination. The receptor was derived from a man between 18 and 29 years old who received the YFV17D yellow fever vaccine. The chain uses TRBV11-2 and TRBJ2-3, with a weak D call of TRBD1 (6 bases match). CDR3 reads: CASSSPGQPTDTQYF. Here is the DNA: TGTGCCAGCAGCTCCCCGGGACAACCCACAGATACGCAGTATTTT.